The T cell receptor beta chain described here comes from a study of blood T cells in healthy people across ages (dated by TCRdb to 2014 to 2015). As for the study more broadly: Template switching captured roughly one uniquely barcoded TCR beta cDNA molecule per two T cells in model experiments. To track age-related changes in TCR beta repertoire diversity, the study relied on deep sequencing normalized with unique cDNA molecular identifiers. The donors were divided into four age groups: young (average approximately 15 years), middle-aged (about 41), aged (62) and long-lived (82). To avoid experimental bias, donors of different ages were randomly spread across the sequencing lanes. Two additional independent replicas of 1 million unique cDNA reads from the same blood draw were analyzed for two donors (one aged 18 to 30 and one aged 80 or older). On the study overall, not on this receptor specifically: Observed TCR beta diversity correlated strongly with the percentage of naive T cells measured by flow cytometry. As age increased, observed TCR beta diversity per million T cells dropped in a roughly linear way, and a significant reduction was already evident by age around 41. Because profiling used bulk unsorted PBMCs, naive and antigen-experienced compartments could not be compared conclusively. Estimates of total diversity based on one million sequenced T cells were considered lower bounds and underestimates. The CMV infection status of donors was not known, potentially confounding age-related changes in expanded clonotypes. Compared with the aged group, the long-lived group had more naive CD4+ T cells, fewer expanded clones and increased TCR diversity, suggesting age selection.

Unmatched junction bases come to 11, with V trimmed by 7 bases and J by 4 bases. From cysteine to phenylalanine, the CDR3 is 15 amino acids long. Only the CDR3 DNA is retained, 45 bases long and in frame from the first base. CDR1 and CDR2 (MNHNY, SVGAGI) derive from the germline V gene (reference sequence). For this clonotype: Its antigen remains unidentified. No much larger clonotype is one base removed from it; base qualities were not supplied.

The roughly 38 donors, aged about 6 to 95 years, were systemically healthy Caucasian individuals from Russia. Each donor gave around 9.5 milliliters of peripheral blood, collected into EDTA-treated Vacutainer tubes. PBMCs were isolated by Ficoll-Paque density-gradient centrifugation, with at least 6.5 million obtained per sample. Trizol reagent was used to extract total RNA from the PBMCs, yielding at least 5 micrograms per sample. Naive CD45RAhigh/CD27high T cell percentages were measured by flow cytometry on a PBMC aliquot from every donor. Receptors were amplified or captured by 5' RACE. Sequencing took place on an Illumina HiSeq 2500. A second roughly 6 to 11 cycle PCR used a sample-barcoded 5' primer and a J-beta primer mix. A template-switch 5' adaptor carrying 12 random nucleotides introduced a unique molecular identifier onto each TCR beta cDNA molecule. Each sample yielded at least 2.5 million CDR3-containing paired-end reads. All of the RNA was converted into first-strand cDNA using the Mint cDNA synthesis kit, with a TRBC-specific oligonucleotide serving as the primer. After uracil-DNA glycosylase treatment, a first 18-cycle PCR used universal primers M1SS and BC2_uni_R on all cDNA. Processing in the source paper ran as follows. For normalization, 1 million high-quality reads were randomly selected from each sample, with every read carrying a distinct molecular identifier. Instead of being binned into consensus sequences, reads that shared molecular identifiers were thrown out. MiTCR, set to a Q25 quality threshold and the strictest error-elimination algorithm, was used for CDR3 identification, clonotype clustering and error correction. A nonparametric unseen species model using Euler transformation provided a lower-bound estimate of total TCR beta diversity. Through fastp at Q25 and MiXCR, TCRdb rebuilt clones from the public reads, retaining in-frame beta chains. Under each unique CDR3 protein, matching rows form one entry showing the most common genes and DNA. Clone size and V and J calls follow TCRdb, not the original study. The sample table holds some 1.4 million distinct CDR3 sequences, of which approximately 38% were seen once. Together, the top ten hold around 8% of the sample.

The sequence links TRBV6-6 to TRBJ2-5, with 8 central nucleotides matching TRBD2. The clonotype comes from a woman aged 18-29 years in good health. The sequenced sample consisted of blood. The CDR3: CASKCAGGRGETQYF. The base sequence is TGTGCCAGCAAGTGTGCGGGAGGCCGGGGAGAGACCCAGTACTTC.